The 15 T cell receptor beta chains listed next were all sequenced from one sample in a study of OX40 agonist ivuxolimab in advanced cancers. Sequencing used immunoSEQ multiplex PCR; TCRdb keeps in-frame clones, though not all of them. The sample includes about 14,000 clones, about four fifths of them seen just once. The specimen was CD4+ or CD8+ T cells sorted from blood, collected in a trial of the OX40 agonist ivuxolimab. The source is an adult with an advanced solid tumor such as melanoma, head and neck, liver or kidney cancer.

This chain links TRBV7-8 with TRBJ2-7; D is ambiguous. Trimming shortened V by 4 bases and J by 6 bases, and 10 bases separated the two germline ends. This CDR3 region has 12 residues. Germline CDR1 is SGHVS and CDR2 is FQNEAQ. The CDR3 sequence is CASSSTSLEQYF. The CDR3 DNA sequence: TGTGCCAGCAGCTCGACTTCCCTCGAGCAGTACTTC.

This chain connects TRBV14 to TRBJ2-1; possibly TRBD1 or TRBD2 for D (5 bases each). The CDR3 is 14 residues long. The germline gives CDR1 SGHDN, CDR2 FVKESK. V gave up 3 bases and J gave up 5 bases, with 11 bases separating them. This chain's CDR3 is CASSQVWGHNEQFF. The CDR3 DNA reads TGTGCCAGCAGCCAGGTCTGGGGACACAATGAGCAGTTCTTC.

This clone was picked up one time. The chain links TRBV21-1 to TRBJ1-1; TRBD1 is the table's D call, not checked against the DNA. TRBV21-1 counts as a pseudogene. The CDR3 has 13 residues. CDR3 amino acids: CASRRHLNTEAFF. The CDR3 nucleotides read TGTGCCAGCAGAAGACACCTGAACACTGAAGCTTTCTTT.

The V and J genes are TRBV5-1 and TRBJ2-3, with D perhaps given as TRBD1 or TRBD2 (5 bases each). Trimming took 4 bases from V and 6 from J, leaving 9 bases between them. Germline V CDR1 and CDR2: SGHRS, YFSETQ. This CDR3 is built from 12 residues. CDR3 loop: CASSHWGDTQYF. In DNA, the CDR3 is TGCGCCAGCAGCCACTGGGGGGATACGCAGTATTTT.

This clone was detected once. The chain has TRBV11-2 and TRBJ2-3; 7 nucleotides agree with TRBD1. Germline V gene sequence: CDR1 SGHAT, CDR2 FQNNGV. V shed 4 bases, J shed 0 bases, and the junction held 16 bases outside the gene matches. CDR3 length: 19 residues. CDR3 in amino acids: CASSSYRDSLRLSTDTQYF. The DNA for the CDR3 is TGTGCCAGCAGCTCCTATCGGGACAGTTTAAGACTTAGCACAGATACGCAGTATTTT. Drawing the rest from reference TRBV11-2 and TRBJ2-3, the complete variable domain is EAGVAQSPRYKIIEKRQSVAFWCNPISGHATLYWYQQILGQGPKLLIQFQNNGVVDDSQLPKDRFSAERLKGVDSTLKIQPAKLEDSAVYLCASSSYRDSLRLSTDTQYFGPGTRLTVL.

The chain carries TRBV30 and TRBJ1-1, with a possible D match to TRBD1 (6 bases). V gave up 5 bases and J gave up 0 bases, with 7 bases separating them. The CDR3 runs 12 residues. In germline, CDR1 is GTSNPN, CDR2 SVGIG (reference sequence). CDR3 protein: CAWGQLNTEAFF. In DNA, the CDR3 is TGTGCCTGGGGACAGCTGAACACTGAAGCTTTCTTT.

The chain carries TRBV30 and TRBJ1-1, with TRBD1 as a possible D gene (6 bases). The CDR3 contains 17 residues. Germline lookup yields CDR1 GTSNPN and CDR2 SVGIG (reference sequence). The ends were cut back, 0 bases at V and 1 base at J, with 18 bases in the middle. The CDR3 sequence is CAWSVTLQGRGNTEAFF. The CDR3 nucleotides read TGTGCCTGGAGTGTTACATTACAGGGAAGGGGGAACACTGAAGCTTTCTTT. Full variable domain (rest looked up from reference TRBV30 and TRBJ1-1): SQTIHQWPATLVQPVGSPLSLECTVEGTSNPNLYWYRQAAGRGLQLLFYSVGIGQISSEVPQNLSASRPQDRQFILSSKKLLLSDSGFYLCAWSVTLQGRGNTEAFFGQGTRLTVV.

This clone is medium-sized in the sample. The V call is TRBV30, the J call TRBJ2-2; TRBD1 matches at 8 bases. This CDR3 is built from 14 residues. V was pared by 2 bases and J by 5 bases, with 4 bases of the junction left unmatched. Germline V gene lookup returns CDR1 GTSNPN and CDR2 SVGIG (reference sequence). The CDR3 reads CAWSWTGRTGELFF. CDR3 DNA sequence: TGTGCCTGGAGTTGGACAGGGAGGACCGGGGAGCTGTTTTTT.

The V gene is TRBV4-2, the J gene TRBJ2-7; 11 bases align to TRBD2. CDR3 length: 17 residues. Germline loops: CDR1 LGHNA, CDR2 YNFKEQ. V dropped 3 bases and J dropped 0; count of bases not matched to a gene: 7. CDR3 in amino acids: CASSQEASGGHSYEQYF. The CDR3 DNA sequence: TGTGCCAGCAGCCAGGAGGCTAGCGGGGGGCACTCCTACGAGCAGTACTTC.

The chain joins TRBV5-4 to TRBJ2-7; no reliable D call. This CDR3 has 13 amino acids. Trimming stripped 1 base from V and 0 bases from J, with 5 bases between. CDR1 and CDR2 from the germline V gene are SGHNT and YYREEE (reference sequence). CDR3 DNA sequence: TGTGCCAGCAGCTTGAGCCACTCCTACGAGCAGTACTTC. Amino acids: CASSLSHSYEQYF.

V is TRBV25-1 and J is TRBJ2-2, with a possible D match to TRBD2 (7 bases). Between the trimmed V and J ends, which lost 10 bases and 8 bases, there was a span of 14 bases. The CDR3 runs to 12 residues. From germline, CDR1 is MGHDK and CDR2 SYGVNS. CDR3 nucleotide sequence: TGTGCCACGGGACGGGGGGCTGGGGAGCTGTTTTTT. Protein: CATGRGAGELFF.

This chain uses TRBV2 with TRBJ2-3; 9 bases are a match to TRBD2. The CDR3 totals 16 residues. Per the germline V gene, CDR1 is SNHLY and CDR2 is FYNNEI. Trimming at V came to 3 bases and at J to 3 bases, leaving 7 bases not matched to a gene. CDR3 bases: TGTGCCAGCAGTGACGTCGGCGGGGGGGCTACAGATACGCAGTATTTT. Its translation: CASSDVGGGATDTQYF.

The chain is built from TRBV4-1 and TRBJ2-5; 7 bases fit TRBD1. Looked up from germline, CDR1 is MGHRA and CDR2 is YSYEKL. After removal of 3 bases from V and 5 bases from J, the junction contained 9 bases not matched to a gene. There are 15 residues in the CDR3. CDR3 protein: CASSQVQGRLETQYF. The CDR3 DNA sequence: TGCGCCAGCAGCCAGGTACAGGGGCGGTTGGAGACCCAGTACTTC.

This clone was counted between two and nine times. The chain couples TRBV27 to TRBJ1-5, with TRBD1 matching over 8 bases. Trimming took 2 bases from V and 6 from J; bases not matched to a gene: 3. The CDR3 consists of 14 residues. Germline V gives CDR1 MNHEY, CDR2 SMNVEV (reference sequence). The CDR3 nucleotides read TGTGCCAGCAGTTTAGGACAGGGATCTCAGCCCCAGCATTTT. It is translated as CASSLGQGSQPQHF.

Sample share makes this clone large. The V call is TRBV6-4, the J call TRBJ2-1; 8 nucleotides align to TRBD2. The J segment lost 0 bases and the V segment lost 6 bases, leaving 4 bases of the junction unmatched. Germline loops: CDR1 MRHNA, CDR2 SNTAGT. The CDR3 totals 15 residues. This CDR3 is CASSISGDSYNEQFF. The CDR3 DNA follows: TGTGCCAGCAGCATTAGCGGGGACTCCTACAATGAGCAGTTCTTC.